The next 9 T cell receptor beta chains were all read from a single sample in a study of blood T cell repertoires in COVID-19 (TCRdb year 2020). Libraries were prepared through the immunoSEQ multiplex PCR assay. What TCRdb holds here is the immuneACCESS table cut down to in-frame rearrangements. Part of the clones is not present; checked against another copy, under half of the missing clones reflect an unresolved V gene, and the others are unexplained. Counted in this sample were about 40,000 clones; 75% to 90% of them appeared once. The top ten clones comprise roughly a tenth of the sample. Source material: peripheral blood. The receptors originated from a human donor in a cohort sampled during active COVID-19.

The V and J genes are TRBV5-1 and TRBJ2-5; no clear D. Trimming shortened V by 0 bases and J by 4 bases, and 10 bases separated the two germline ends. Germline CDR1 and CDR2: SGHRS and YFSETQ. The CDR3 runs 14 residues. The DNA for the CDR3 is TGCGCCAGCAGCTTGGCCCCTCCGGGAGAGACCCAGTACTTC. Translated: CASSLAPPGETQYF.

The chain uses TRBV11-2 and TRBJ1-1; no definite D call. The V gene's germline CDR1 is SGHAT and CDR2 FQNNGV. The V and J ends lost 2 bases and 3 bases respectively, with 13 bases between them. The CDR3 has 15 amino acids. The CDR3 nucleotides are TGTGCCAGCAGCTTAATTGAGTGGGAGCACACTGAAGCTTTCTTT. Translation gives CASSLIEWEHTEAFF.

The J gene is TRBJ1-3, the V gene TRBV30; D is unclear. Germline CDR1 reads GTSNPN; CDR2 reads SVGIG (reference sequence). The V end lost 5 bases, the J end lost 2 bases, and 7 bases lay between the germline ends. CDR3 length: 12 residues. CDR3 protein: CAWGHPGNTIYF. The CDR3 DNA reads TGTGCCTGGGGTCATCCTGGAAACACCATATATTTT. The variable domain in full, completed from reference TRBV30 and TRBJ1-3, reads SQTIHQWPATLVQPVGSPLSLECTVEGTSNPNLYWYRQAAGRGLQLLFYSVGIGQISSEVPQNLSASRPQDRQFILSSKKLLLSDSGFYLCAWGHPGNTIYFGEGSWLTVV.

The rearrangement joins TRBV7-2 to TRBJ2-1; D remains ambiguous. The germline V gene has CDR1 SGHTA and CDR2 FQGNSA. V dropped 5 bases and J dropped 2 bases, with 13 bases sitting between them. The CDR3 has 15 amino acids. The CDR3 DNA reads as TGTGCCAGCAGCCCCCCGGGTGACCCCTACAATGAGCAGTTCTTC. Translated, it gives CASSPPGDPYNEQFF.

The count of this clone is one. The J gene is TRBJ2-5, the V gene TRBV4-1; D gene unclear. Germline lookup yields CDR1 MGHRA and CDR2 YSYEKL. CDR3 length: 13 residues. V lost 1 base, J lost 2 bases, and 5 bases lay in between. The CDR3 sequence is CASSQVDQETQYF. CDR3 nucleotide sequence: TGCGCCAGCAGCCAAGTAGATCAAGAGACCCAGTACTTC.

The chain employs TRBV2 and TRBJ2-1, with 13 bases identical to TRBD2. From germline, CDR1 is SNHLY and CDR2 FYNNEI. V was clipped by 4 bases and J by 7 bases; unmatched bases: 4. This CDR3 comprises 15 residues. The CDR3: CASSGRTSGRNEQFF. In nucleotides, the CDR3 is TGTGCCAGCAGTGGTAGGACTAGCGGGAGAAATGAGCAGTTCTTC.

This clone has a handful of counts. V gene TRBV7-9 combines with J gene TRBJ2-2, with D possibly matching TRBD1 (5 bases). Germline V gives CDR1 SEHNR, CDR2 FQNEAQ (reference sequence). The germline V and J ends were trimmed by 2 bases and 2 bases, with 12 bases remaining between them. CDR3 length: 16 amino acids. The CDR3 nucleotides read TGTGCCAGCAGCTTAAGGGGCGGAATTAACACCGGGGAGCTGTTTTTT. Translation gives CASSLRGGINTGELFF.

This clone was seen a single time. This chain uses TRBV7-2 with TRBJ2-1; 11 nucleotides match TRBD2. This CDR3 has 15 residues. Germline trimming cut 4 bases from V and 5 bases from J; bases unmatched to any gene: 4. Germline V lookup: CDR1 SGHTA, CDR2 FQGNSA. CDR3 amino acids: CASSYTSGSNNEQFF. In DNA form, the CDR3 reads TGTGCCAGCAGCTACACTAGCGGGAGTAACAATGAGCAGTTCTTC.

This chain connects TRBV9 to TRBJ2-3; 9 bases agree with TRBD2. V was clipped by 6 bases and J by 5 bases; unmatched bases: 10. The CDR3 is made up of 15 amino acids. Germline CDR1 is SGDLS and CDR2 is YYNGEE. The CDR3 loop is CASMIAGGPQDTQYF. The CDR3 DNA is TGTGCCAGCATGATTGCGGGAGGGCCGCAAGATACGCAGTATTTT.